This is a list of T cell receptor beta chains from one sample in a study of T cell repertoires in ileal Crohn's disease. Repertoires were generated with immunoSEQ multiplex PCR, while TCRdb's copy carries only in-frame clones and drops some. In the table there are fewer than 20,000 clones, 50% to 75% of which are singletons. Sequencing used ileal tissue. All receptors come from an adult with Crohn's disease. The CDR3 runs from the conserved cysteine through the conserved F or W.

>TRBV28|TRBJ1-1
CASSFGQGRTFF
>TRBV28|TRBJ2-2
CASSLRREGGTGELFF
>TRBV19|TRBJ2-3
CASGGGAKTDTQYF
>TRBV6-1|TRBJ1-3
CASANRGSGNTIYF
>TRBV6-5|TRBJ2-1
CASSPIAGSYNEQFF
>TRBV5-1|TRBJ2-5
CASSPGTSGEETQYF
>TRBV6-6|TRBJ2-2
CATQSGRGTGELFF
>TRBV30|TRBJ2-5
CAWSGTGGKETQYF
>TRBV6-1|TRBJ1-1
CASSLTGTGGEAFF
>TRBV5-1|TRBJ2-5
CASSSSGIGETQYF
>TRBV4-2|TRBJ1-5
CASSDGRGHSNQPQHF
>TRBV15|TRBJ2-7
CATSGTLGTSGRRAEQYF
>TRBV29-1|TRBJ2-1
CSVARGPNEQFF
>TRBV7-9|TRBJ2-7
CASSLGEGTDRPYEQYF
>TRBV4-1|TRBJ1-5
CASTNSDSYNQPQHF
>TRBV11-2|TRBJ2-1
CASSPPTGVPYNEQFF
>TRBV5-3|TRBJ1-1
CARSLGSALMNTEAFF
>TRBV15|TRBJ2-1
CATSLRQAYNEQFF
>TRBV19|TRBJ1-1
CASSIKGAMNTEAFF
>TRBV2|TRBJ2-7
CASSEVSVGTGPYEQYF
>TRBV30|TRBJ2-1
CAPHSPSGRAREQFF
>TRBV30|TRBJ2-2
CAWSVVTGGGTGELFF
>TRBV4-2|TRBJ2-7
CASSQDGAGTPSEQYF
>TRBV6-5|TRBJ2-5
CASSYSNNGETQYF
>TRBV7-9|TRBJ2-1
CASSSSERLAHSYNEQFF
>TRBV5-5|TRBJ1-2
CASSLGTGGGQSFSGYTF
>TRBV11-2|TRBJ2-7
CASTPLRDRAHEQYF
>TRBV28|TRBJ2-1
CASRSRRDQRDEQFF
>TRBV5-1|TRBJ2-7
CASRRGSHEQYF
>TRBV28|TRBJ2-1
CASSSSGSGNNEQFF
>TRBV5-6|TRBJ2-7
CASQDGEGDYEQYF
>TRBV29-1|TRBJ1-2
CSVGQGGTF
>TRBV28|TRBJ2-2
CASKKLAGGGTGELFF
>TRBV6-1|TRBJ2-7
CASRQGLAFGYEQYF
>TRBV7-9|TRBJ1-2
CASSAGALINYGYTF
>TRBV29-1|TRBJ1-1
CSAGTGNTEAFF
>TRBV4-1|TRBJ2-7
CASSPNQGDAYEQYF
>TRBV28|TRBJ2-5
CASSRTSGSKETQYF
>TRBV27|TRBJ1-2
CASGLFRAGYGYTF
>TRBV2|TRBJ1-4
CASRGSSTNEKLFF
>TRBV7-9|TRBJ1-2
CASSFLEGGNYGYTF